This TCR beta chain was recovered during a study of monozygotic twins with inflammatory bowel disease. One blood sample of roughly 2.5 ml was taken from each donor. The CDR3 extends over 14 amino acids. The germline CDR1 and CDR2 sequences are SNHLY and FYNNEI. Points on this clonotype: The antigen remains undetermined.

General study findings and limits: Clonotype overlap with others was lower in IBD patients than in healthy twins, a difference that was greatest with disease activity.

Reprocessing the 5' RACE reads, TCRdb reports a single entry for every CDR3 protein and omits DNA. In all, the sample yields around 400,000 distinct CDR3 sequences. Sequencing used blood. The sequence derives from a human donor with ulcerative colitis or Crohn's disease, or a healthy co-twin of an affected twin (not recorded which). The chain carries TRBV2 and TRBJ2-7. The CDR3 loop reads CASSVSVRVGEQYF.